The rows below give T cell receptor beta chains drawn from one sample of a study of OX40 agonist ivuxolimab in advanced cancers. Sequencing used immunoSEQ multiplex PCR; TCRdb keeps in-frame clones, though not all of them. The data contain roughly 67,000 clones, roughly 88% of them singletons. Source: CD4+ or CD8+ T cells sorted from blood, taken in a trial of the OX40 agonist ivuxolimab. The receptors originated from an adult with an advanced solid tumor such as melanoma, head and neck, liver or kidney cancer. The CDR3 runs from the conserved cysteine through the conserved F or W. The D gene is left open where the match is weak. A row's size may be missing; if present it is once, few, many or a size class.

TRBJ1-5 . . TRBV18 CASSPSTDPPQHF TGTGCCAGCTCACCGTCGACAGATCCGCCCCAGCATTTT
TRBJ1-3 . . TRBV11-2 CASSLPPGGKGAGNTIYF TGTGCCAGCAGCTTACCCCCAGGTGGGAAAGGGGCTGGAAACACCATATATTTT
TRBJ1-1 . . TRBV7-9 CASSFPPDKPSNTEAFF TGTGCCAGCAGCTTCCCTCCTGACAAGCCCTCGAACACTGAAGCTTTCTTT
TRBJ1-6 . . TRBV6-5 CASSYGLGNSPLHF TGTGCCAGCAGTTATGGGTTGGGGAATTCACCCCTCCACTTT
TRBJ2-7 once TRBD1 TRBV5-5 CASSQQGSEQYF TGTGCCAGCAGTCAACAGGGGTCCGAGCAGTACTTC
TRBJ1-2 once TRBD1 TRBV5-8 CASSSVRTGNNYGYTF TGTGCCAGCAGCTCCGTGCGGACAGGGAATAACTATGGCTACACCTTC
TRBJ2-5 . . TRBV15 CATSRDKISFYQETQYF TGTGCCACCAGCAGAGATAAAATCAGCTTTTACCAAGAGACCCAGTACTTC
TRBJ1-1 . . TRBV5-1 CASSTGRVQNTEAFF TGCGCCAGCAGCACGGGGCGGGTGCAGAACACTGAAGCTTTCTTT
TRBJ1-4 . TRBD1 TRBV27 CASSLSRGTGGREKLFF TGTGCCAGCAGTTTATCCAGGGGGACAGGGGGCAGGGAAAAACTGTTTTTT
TRBJ1-1 . TRBD1 TRBV2 CASTPDRGQTEAFF TGTGCCAGCACCCCGGACAGGGGGCAAACTGAAGCTTTCTTT
TRBJ2-5 . TRBD2 TRBV7-9 CASSFASGYETQYF TGTGCCAGCAGCTTCGCTAGCGGGTACGAGACCCAGTACTTC
TRBJ2-7 . . TRBV2 CASSATDLDPRGTYEQYF TGTGCCAGCAGTGCGACAGACCTCGATCCCAGGGGAACCTACGAGCAGTACTTC
TRBJ2-7 . TRBD1 TRBV19 CASAHTGTEQAYQYF TGTGCCAGTGCCCATACCGGGACAGAACAAGCTTATCAGTACTTC
TRBJ1-4 . . TRBV30 CAWSPGHGEKLFF TGTGCCTGGAGTCCGGGCCACGGGGAAAAACTGTTTTTT
TRBJ1-2 . . TRBV6-5 CASTDRWYGYTF TGTGCCAGCACCGACCGATGGTATGGCTACACCTTC
TRBJ2-1 . . TRBV6-1 CASSGQPAYNEQFF TGTGCCAGCAGTGGACAGCCAGCCTACAATGAGCAGTTCTTC
TRBJ2-3 . TRBD2 TRBV7-2 CASSLEGLAGPTDTQYF TGTGCCAGCAGCTTAGAGGGACTAGCGGGTCCCACAGATACGCAGTATTTT
TRBJ2-3 . TRBD2 TRBV28 CASSHGGVSTDTQYF TGTGCCAGCAGTCACGGGGGGGTTAGCACAGATACGCAGTATTTT
TRBJ1-3 . . TRBV5-1 CASSLGPRGVGNTIYF TGCGCCAGCAGCTTGGGCCCTCGCGGGGTCGGAAACACCATATATTTT
TRBJ2-2 . . TRBV19 CASFRQGGFPGELFF TGTGCCAGTTTTAGGCAAGGGGGGTTCCCCGGGGAGCTGTTTTTT
TRBJ2-7 . . TRBV5-1 CASSSRGGQAYEQYF TGCGCCAGCAGCTCCCGTGGCGGACAAGCCTACGAGCAGTACTTC
TRBJ2-2 few TRBD1 TRBV2 CASSEADRVIGELFF TGTGCCAGCAGTGAAGCCGACAGGGTTATCGGGGAGCTGTTTTTT
TRBJ2-1 . TRBD2 TRBV5-1 CASSPWRTSGYNEQFF TGCGCCAGCAGCCCTTGGAGGACTAGCGGGTACAATGAGCAGTTCTTC
TRBJ1-1 . . TRBV27 CASSRDSRINTEAFF TGTGCCAGCAGTCGAGACAGTCGGATCAACACTGAAGCTTTCTTT
TRBJ2-7 . TRBD1 TRBV29-1 CSVEATGGQYF TGCAGCGTTGAAGCGACAGGGGGGCAGTACTTC
TRBJ2-5 . . TRBV20-1 CSARDGETQYF TGCAGTGCTAGAGATGGGGAGACCCAGTACTTC
TRBJ2-7 . TRBD2 TRBV11-2 CASSLTSGGGSYEQYF TGTGCCAGCAGCTTAACTAGCGGGGGCGGATCCTACGAGCAGTACTTC
TRBJ2-3 . . TRBV11-2 CASSPWGDTQYF TGTGCCAGCAGCCCCTGGGGGGATACGCAGTATTTT
TRBJ2-1 . TRBD2 TRBV7-2 CASSLGLANNEQFF TGTGCCAGCAGCTTGGGACTAGCCAACAATGAGCAGTTCTTC
TRBJ1-5 . . TRBV6-1 CAIRGSNQPQHF TGTGCCATTCGCGGTAGCAATCAGCCCCAGCATTTT
TRBJ1-4 . TRBD1 TRBV16 CASSKKAGTDNEKLFF TGTGCCAGCAGCAAGAAAGCCGGGACAGATAATGAAAAACTGTTTTTT
TRBJ2-3 . TRBD1 TRBV5-1 CASSLGQSTDTQYF TGCGCCAGCAGCCTGGGACAGAGCACAGATACGCAGTATTTT
TRBJ1-2 . . TRBV10-2 CASTPAQGGTNYGYTF TGCGCCAGCACCCCGGCACAGGGTGGGACTAACTATGGCTACACCTTC
TRBJ2-3 . . TRBV5-1 CASSLGHLESDTQYF TGCGCCAGCAGCTTGGGCCATTTAGAGTCAGATACGCAGTATTTT
TRBJ1-1 . . TRBV5-8 CASSLVSGREAFF TGTGCCAGCAGCTTGGTCTCAGGGAGAGAAGCTTTCTTT
TRBJ2-1 . TRBD2 TRBV10-3 CAIMKTSGDNEQFF TGTGCCATCATGAAGACTAGCGGTGACAATGAGCAGTTCTTC
TRBJ2-5 once . TRBV19 CASSIARESFQETQYF TGTGCCAGTAGTATAGCCAGAGAGTCTTTCCAAGAGACCCAGTACTTC
TRBJ2-5 . . TRBV18 CASSPGQETQYF TGTGCCAGCTCACCGGGTCAAGAGACCCAGTACTTC
TRBJ1-2 . TRBD1 TRBV19 CASRTTGGHYGYTF TGTGCCAGTAGAACCACAGGGGGACACTATGGCTACACCTTC
TRBJ1-2 few . TRBV10-1 CASSESLNYGYTF TGCGCCAGCAGTGAGAGCCTTAACTATGGCTACACCTTC
TRBJ2-1 . . TRBV11-1 CASSLLLYNEQFF TGTGCCAGCAGCTTACTACTATACAATGAGCAGTTCTTC
TRBJ2-6 . TRBD1 TRBV5-4 CASSSRQGITSGANVLTF TGTGCCAGCAGCTCACGACAGGGGATTACCTCTGGGGCCAACGTCCTGACTTTC
TRBJ1-2 . . TRBV10-2 CASSEVPTASNYGYTF TGCGCCAGCAGTGAGGTACCCACAGCAAGTAACTATGGCTACACCTTC
TRBJ2-3 . . TRBV28 CASRNGRVSTDTQYF TGTGCCAGCAGAAATGGCCGGGTTAGCACAGATACGCAGTATTTT
TRBJ1-1 once TRBD1 TRBV5-6 CASRPTGGTEAFF TGTGCCAGCAGACCGACAGGGGGCACTGAAGCTTTCTTT
TRBJ1-4 . . TRBV12-2 CASRLAIRREKLFF TGTGCAAGTCGCTTAGCCATCCGGAGGGAAAAACTGTTTTTT
TRBJ1-1 . . TRBV6-5 CASSLLKDTEAFF TGTGCCAGCAGTTTATTAAAGGACACTGAAGCTTTCTTT
TRBJ2-1 few . TRBV28 CASSFPWLGRTNEQFF TGTGCCAGCAGTTTTCCATGGCTCGGGCGGACCAATGAGCAGTTCTTC